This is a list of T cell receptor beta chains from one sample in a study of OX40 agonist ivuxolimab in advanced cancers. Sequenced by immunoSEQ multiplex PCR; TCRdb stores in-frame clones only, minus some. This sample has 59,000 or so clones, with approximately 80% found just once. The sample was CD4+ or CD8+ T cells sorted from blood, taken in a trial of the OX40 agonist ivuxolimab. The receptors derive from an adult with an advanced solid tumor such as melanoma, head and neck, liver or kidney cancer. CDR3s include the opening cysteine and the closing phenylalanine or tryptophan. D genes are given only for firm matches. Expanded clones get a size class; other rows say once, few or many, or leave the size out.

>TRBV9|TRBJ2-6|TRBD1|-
TGTGCCAGCAGCCAGCAGGGGGCGCTGGCTGGGGCCAACGTCCTGACTTTC
CASSQQGALAGANVLTF
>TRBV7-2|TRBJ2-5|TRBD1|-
TGTGCCAGCAGCGATTCCGGGACAGGGGCGAGGGAGACCCAGTACTTC
CASSDSGTGARETQYF
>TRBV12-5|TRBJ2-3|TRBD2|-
TGTGCTAGTGGTTTGGTATACAGATGGGAGACTAGCGGGGGGGCCTACCCCCCCACGCAGTATTTT
CASGLVYRWETSGGAYPPTQYF
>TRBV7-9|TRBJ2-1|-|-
TGTGCCAGCAGCTTAGTGTGGAGAGAGGAGTTCTTC
CASSLVWREEFF
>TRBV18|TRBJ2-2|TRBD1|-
TGTGCCAGCTCACGGACCGGGACAGGGAACACCGGGGAGCTGTTTTTT
CASSRTGTGNTGELFF
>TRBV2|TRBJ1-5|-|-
TGTGCCAGCAGTGAACTCGGGACGGCAGATCAGCCCCAGCATTTT
CASSELGTADQPQHF
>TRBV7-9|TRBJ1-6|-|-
TGTGCCAGCAGCTTAGTTGGGGGCAGCTCACCCCTCCACTTT
CASSLVGGSSPLHF
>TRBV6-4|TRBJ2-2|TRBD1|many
TGTGCCAGCAGACAGGGGTCTGGAACCGGGGAGCTGTTTTTT
CASRQGSGTGELFF
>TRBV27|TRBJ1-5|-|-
TGTGCCAGCAGTTTAGGGGTGAGCAATCAGCCCCAGCATTTT
CASSLGVSNQPQHF
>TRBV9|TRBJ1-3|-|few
TGTGCCAGCAGCGGCTTGACAGGCTCTGGAAACACCATATATTTT
CASSGLTGSGNTIYF
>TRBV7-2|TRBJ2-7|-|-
TGTGCCAGCAGGGGACGGTCCCACGAGCAGTACTTC
CASRGRSHEQYF
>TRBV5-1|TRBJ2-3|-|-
TGCGCCAGCGGAGGGGCAGGGGGAGTACCAGATACGCAGTATTTT
CASGGAGGVPDTQYF
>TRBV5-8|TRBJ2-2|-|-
TGTGCCAGCAGCTTTGTCGGTGGTTGGATCGGGTTCTCGAACACCGGGGAGCTGTTTTTT
CASSFVGGWIGFSNTGELFF
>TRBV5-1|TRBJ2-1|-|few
TGCGCCAGCAGCTTGGATCTGACAGGTTGGGATGAGCAGTTCTTC
CASSLDLTGWDEQFF
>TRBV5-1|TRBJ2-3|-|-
TGCGCCAGCAGCTTTGGAGACTCCACAGATACGCAGTATTTT
CASSFGDSTDTQYF
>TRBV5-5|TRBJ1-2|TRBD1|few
TGTGCCAGCAGCCAGCAGGGGGACTATGGCTACACCTTC
CASSQQGDYGYTF
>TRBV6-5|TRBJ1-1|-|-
TGTGCCAGCAGTCGCAGGGAACGCCGGACCGAAGCTTTCTTT
CASSRRERRTEAFF
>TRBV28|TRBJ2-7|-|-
TGTGCCAGCAGTTCCCCCACCCCTGGGCGGGCTGTTTCCTACGAGCAGTACTTC
CASSSPTPGRAVSYEQYF
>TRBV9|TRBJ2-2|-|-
TGTGCCAGCAGCGTAGTAGAGGTGGGGACCGGGGAGCTGTTTTTT
CASSVVEVGTGELFF
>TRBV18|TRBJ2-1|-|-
TGTGCCAGCTCACGGTTGGAATCCTACAATGAGCAGTTCTTC
CASSRLESYNEQFF
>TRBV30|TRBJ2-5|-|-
TGTGCCTGGGCACAGGGCGGAGAGACCCAGTACTTC
CAWAQGGETQYF
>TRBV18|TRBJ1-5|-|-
TGTGCCAGCTCACCAGGGTCCCATTATAGCAATCAGCCCCAGCATTTT
CASSPGSHYSNQPQHF
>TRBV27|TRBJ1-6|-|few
TGTGCCAGCAGGAGCCACTCCTATAATTCACCCCTCCACTTT
CASRSHSYNSPLHF
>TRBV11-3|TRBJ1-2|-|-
TGTGCCAGCAGCTATCCTGACAGGAGGGACTATGGCTACACCTTC
CASSYPDRRDYGYTF
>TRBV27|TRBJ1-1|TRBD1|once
TGTGCCAGCAGTCTTACCCACAGGGGCGCCCTTAGTGGCCACACTGAAGCTTTCTTT
CASSLTHRGALSGHTEAFF
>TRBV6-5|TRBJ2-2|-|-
TGTGCCAGCAGTTACGCGGTTGTGGGGGGCGCGGAGCTGTTTTTT
CASSYAVVGGAELFF
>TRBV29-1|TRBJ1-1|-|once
TGCAGCGTTGGAGGGACGCTGAACACTGAAGCTTTCTTT
CSVGGTLNTEAFF
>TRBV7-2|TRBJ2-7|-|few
TGTGCCAGCAGCTTTGAGCAGCCCTACGAGCAGTACTTC
CASSFEQPYEQYF
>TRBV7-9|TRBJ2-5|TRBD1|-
TGTGCCAGCAGCCCGTGGACAGGAAGGGAGACCCAGTACTTC
CASSPWTGRETQYF
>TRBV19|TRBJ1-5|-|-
TGTGCCAGTAGTATTCTGGATCAGCCCCAGCATTTT
CASSILDQPQHF
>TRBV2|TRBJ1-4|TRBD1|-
TGTGCCAGCAGTGTAAGGGGACAGGGGGCTGGAAAACTGTTTTTT
CASSVRGQGAGKLFF
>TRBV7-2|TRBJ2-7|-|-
TGTGCCAGCAGCCTTACTAGGGGGAAAGGGACCTACGAGCAGTACTTC
CASSLTRGKGTYEQYF
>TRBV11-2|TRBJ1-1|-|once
TGTGCCAGCAGCTCCAGGGGGAACACTGAAGCTTTCTTT
CASSSRGNTEAFF
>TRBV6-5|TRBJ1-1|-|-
TGTGCCAGCAGTCAGTTCGGGGGTCGGAACACTGAAGCTTTCTTT
CASSQFGGRNTEAFF
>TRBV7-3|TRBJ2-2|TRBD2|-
TGTGCCAGCAGCTTAAACCCCCTAGCGGGAGGGCAGAGGACCGGGGAGCTGTTTTTT
CASSLNPLAGGQRTGELFF
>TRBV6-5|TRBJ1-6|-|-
TGTGCCAGCAGTCTCTTGCCGAGAGATTCACCCCTCCACTTT
CASSLLPRDSPLHF
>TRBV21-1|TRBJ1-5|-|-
TGTGCCAGCAGCAAAGGGGGTTGTTCAGTGGCCCAGCATTTT
CASSKGGCSVAQHF
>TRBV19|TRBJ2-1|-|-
TGTGCCAGTAGTCTCCGACTCGACTACAATGAGCAGTTCTTC
CASSLRLDYNEQFF
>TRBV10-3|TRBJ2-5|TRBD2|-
TGTGCCATCAGTGAGATTGGGGTATCGGGGGGGACCCAGTACTTC
CAISEIGVSGGTQYF
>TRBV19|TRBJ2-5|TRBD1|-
TGTGCCAGCGACAGGGGCTGGGAGACCCAGTACTTC
CASDRGWETQYF